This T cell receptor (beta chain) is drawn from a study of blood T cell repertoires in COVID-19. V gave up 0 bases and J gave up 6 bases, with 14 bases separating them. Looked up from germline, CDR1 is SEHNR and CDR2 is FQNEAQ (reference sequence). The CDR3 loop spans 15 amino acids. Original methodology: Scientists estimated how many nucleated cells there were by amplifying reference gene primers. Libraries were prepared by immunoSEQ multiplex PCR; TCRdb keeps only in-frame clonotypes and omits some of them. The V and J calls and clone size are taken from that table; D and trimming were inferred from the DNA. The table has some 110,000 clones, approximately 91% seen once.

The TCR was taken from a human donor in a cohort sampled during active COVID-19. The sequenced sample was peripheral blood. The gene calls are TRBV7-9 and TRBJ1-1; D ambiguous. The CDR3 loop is CASSLAAGLGAEAFF. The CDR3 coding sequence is TGTGCCAGCAGCTTAGCGGCTGGGCTCGGCGCTGAAGCTTTCTTT.